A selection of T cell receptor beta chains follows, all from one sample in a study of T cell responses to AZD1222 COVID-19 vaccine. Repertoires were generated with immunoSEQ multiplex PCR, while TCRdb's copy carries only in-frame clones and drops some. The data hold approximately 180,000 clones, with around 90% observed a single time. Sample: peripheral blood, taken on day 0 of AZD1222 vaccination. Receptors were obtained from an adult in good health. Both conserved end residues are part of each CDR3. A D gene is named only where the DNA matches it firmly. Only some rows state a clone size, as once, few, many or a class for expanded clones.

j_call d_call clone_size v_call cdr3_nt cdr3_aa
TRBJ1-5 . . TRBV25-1 TGTGCCAGCAGTGACCAAAGGGACACCCAGCCCCAGCATTTT CASSDQRDTQPQHF
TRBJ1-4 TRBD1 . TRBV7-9 TGTGCCAGCAGCTTCGAAGACAGGGGAACTAATGAAAAACTGTTTTTT CASSFEDRGTNEKLFF
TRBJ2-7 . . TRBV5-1 TGCGCCAGCAGCTGGGCCTCCGGGTCCTACGAGCAGTACTTC CASSWASGSYEQYF
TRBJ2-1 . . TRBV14 TGTGCCAGCAGCCCAGAAATCGGATCTGAGCAGTTCTTC CASSPEIGSEQFF
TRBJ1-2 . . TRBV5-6 TGTGCCAGCAGCTTGGGACTTAGAGGCCCCGAAGTTCCTAACTATGGCTACACCTTC CASSLGLRGPEVPNYGYTF
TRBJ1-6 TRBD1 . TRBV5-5 TGTGCCAGCAGCTGGGACAGGGGGCTCGGGTCACCCCTCCACTTT CASSWDRGLGSPLHF
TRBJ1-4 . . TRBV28 TGTGCCAGCAGTTTAAACAGGGAAAAACTGTTTTTT CASSLNREKLFF
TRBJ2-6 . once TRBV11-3 TGTGCCAGCAGCCCCTCGCCGGGGAACTCTGGGGCCAACGTCCTGACTTTC CASSPSPGNSGANVLTF
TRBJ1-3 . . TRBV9 TGTGCCAGCAGCGTCAGGGACGCGCTCTCTGGAAACACCATATATTTT CASSVRDALSGNTIYF
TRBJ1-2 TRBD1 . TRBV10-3 TGTGCCATCAGTGAGCCCGGGACAGGTTGGCGCTATGGCTACACCTTC CAISEPGTGWRYGYTF
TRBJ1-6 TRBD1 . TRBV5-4 TGTGCCAGCAGCCTCGGAGGGGGCTACGACAATTCACCCCTCCACTTT CASSLGGGYDNSPLHF
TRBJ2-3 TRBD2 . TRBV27 TGTGCCAGCAGCGATGGGACTAGCGGGCCCACAGATACGCAGTATTTT CASSDGTSGPTDTQYF
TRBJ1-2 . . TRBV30 TGTGCCTGGACCCGGAGACTGGACTATGGCTACACCTTC CAWTRRLDYGYTF
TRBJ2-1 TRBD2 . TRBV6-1 TGTGCCAGCAGTGAAGGGACTAGACCTCTTGGGGAGCAGTTCTTC CASSEGTRPLGEQFF
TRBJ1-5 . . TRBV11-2 TGTGCCAGCAGCTTAGAGGACAACCATCAGCCCCAGCATTTT CASSLEDNHQPQHF
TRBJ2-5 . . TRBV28 TGTGCCACCCAGGGGGGAAAGGGGACCCAGTACTTC CATQGGKGTQYF
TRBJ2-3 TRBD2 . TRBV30 TGTGCCGGGACTAGCGGGCGCACAGATACGCAGTATTTT CAGTSGRTDTQYF
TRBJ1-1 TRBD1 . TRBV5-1 TGCGCCAGCGGGACAGGGGGCCCGAACACTGAAGCTTTCTTT CASGTGGPNTEAFF
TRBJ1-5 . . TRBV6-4 TGTGCCAGCAGTCCCTCCCCCTATCAGCCCCAGCATTTT CASSPSPYQPQHF
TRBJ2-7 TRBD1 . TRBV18 TGTGCCAGCTCACCAGGAGGACAGGATGGGAAAATGCAGTACTTC CASSPGGQDGKMQYF
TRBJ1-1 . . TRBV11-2 TGTGCCAGCAGCAAACGACAGGCGAACACTGAAGCTTTCTTT CASSKRQANTEAFF
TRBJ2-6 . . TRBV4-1 TGCGCCAGTTCAGGGGCTGGGGCCAACGTCCTGACTTTC CASSGAGANVLTF
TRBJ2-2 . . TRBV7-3 TGTGCCAGCAGGGACGGTCCGAACACCGGGGAGCTGTTTTTT CASRDGPNTGELFF
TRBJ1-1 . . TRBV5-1 TGCGCCAGCAGCGATCCGGGACAGAACACTGAAGCTTTCTTT CASSDPGQNTEAFF
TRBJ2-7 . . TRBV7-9 TGTGCCAGCAGCCCCGACAGAATCGAGCAGTACTTC CASSPDRIEQYF
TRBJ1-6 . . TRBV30 TGTGCCTGGAGTTCTGGCAGGGGCAAAAGTTCACCCCTCCACTTT CAWSSGRGKSSPLHF
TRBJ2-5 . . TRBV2 TGTGCCAGCAGCGCTCTGAGGACGGAGACCCAGTACTTC CASSALRTETQYF
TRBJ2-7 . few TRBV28 TGTGCCAGCAGTTCGAACACTGGTTCCTACGAGCAGTACTTC CASSSNTGSYEQYF
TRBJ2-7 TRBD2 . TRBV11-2 TGTGCCAGCAGCCTAGCGGGGGGGCCTTCTTACGAGCAGTACTTC CASSLAGGPSYEQYF
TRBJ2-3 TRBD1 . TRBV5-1 TGCGCCAGCAGTCCGGGACAGGGGGTTCGCGCAGATACGCAGTATTTT CASSPGQGVRADTQYF
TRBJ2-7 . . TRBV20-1 TGCAGTGCTGGGGACTACGAGCAGTACTTC CSAGDYEQYF
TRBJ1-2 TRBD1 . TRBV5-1 TGCGCCAGCAGCTTGACAGGGGGTGTCTATGGCTACACCTTC CASSLTGGVYGYTF
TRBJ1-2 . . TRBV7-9 TGTGCCAGCAGCACGCGGACGGGAACGTTGGATGGCTACACCTTC CASSTRTGTLDGYTF
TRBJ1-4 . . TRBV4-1 TGCGCCAGCAGCCGCCTGGAAAAACTGTTTTTT CASSRLEKLFF
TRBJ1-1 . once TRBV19 TGTGCCAGTAGTATAGGAAACCGGGACCCCTGGGGGGCTGAAGCTTTCTTT CASSIGNRDPWGAEAFF
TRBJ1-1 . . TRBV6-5 TGTGCCAGCAGCCTGGGGATGAACACTGAAGCTTTCTTT CASSLGMNTEAFF
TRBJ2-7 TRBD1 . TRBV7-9 TGTGCCAGCAGCTTAGTACAGGGGGAGCAGTACTTC CASSLVQGEQYF
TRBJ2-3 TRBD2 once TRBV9 TGTGCCAGCAGCGTTCTCGGGACTACCTCTGATACGCAGTATTTT CASSVLGTTSDTQYF
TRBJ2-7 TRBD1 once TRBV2 TGTGCCAGCAGTTCGAGGGACAGGGCGTACGAGCAGTACTTC CASSSRDRAYEQYF
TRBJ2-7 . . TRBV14 TGTGCCAGCAGCCAAGATTACGCCTCCTACGAGCAGTACTTC CASSQDYASYEQYF
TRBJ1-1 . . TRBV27 TGTGCCAGCAGTTTAGTCTGGGGAACTGAAGCTTTCTTT CASSLVWGTEAFF
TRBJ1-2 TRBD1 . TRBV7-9 TGTGCCAGCGCACAGGGGGTCTATGGCTACACCTTC CASAQGVYGYTF
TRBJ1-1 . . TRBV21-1 TGTGCCAGCAGCCGGGGGCGTAGTTACACTGAAGCTTTCTTT CASSRGRSYTEAFF
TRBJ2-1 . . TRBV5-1 TGCGCCAGCAGCTTGGGGACAGTCGTCGGCAATGAGCAGTTCTTC CASSLGTVVGNEQFF
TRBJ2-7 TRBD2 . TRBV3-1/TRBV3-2 TGTGCCAGCAGCCGCGGGGGACCCTACGAGCAGTACTTC CASSRGGPYEQYF
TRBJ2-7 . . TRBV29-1 TGCAGCGTTGAAGGGCCTGACGGCATGAACCCTTACGAGCAGTACTTC CSVEGPDGMNPYEQYF
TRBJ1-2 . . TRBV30 TGTGCCTGGAGTGTATTGGCCGGCTCGGGCTATGGCTACACCTTC CAWSVLAGSGYGYTF
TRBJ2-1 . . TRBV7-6 TGTGCCAGCAGCTTAGCGTCAGTAGGGGCAAGGAACAATGAGCAGTTCTTC CASSLASVGARNNEQFF
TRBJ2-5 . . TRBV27 TGTGCCAGCAGTTTCTATTGGGGGGAGACCCAGTACTTC CASSFYWGETQYF
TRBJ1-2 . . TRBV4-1 TGCGCCAGCAGCCCGAGGGGGGACTATGGCTACACCTTC CASSPRGDYGYTF
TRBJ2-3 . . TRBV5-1 TGCGCCAGCAGCTTGCCGCAGGGGTCGATAGATACGCAGTATTTT CASSLPQGSIDTQYF
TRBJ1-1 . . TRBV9 TGTGCCAGCAGCGAGGAACCAGGGGCGGGCTTGAACACTGAAGCTTTCTTT CASSEEPGAGLNTEAFF